The 29 T cell receptor beta chains below come from one sample, sequenced in a study of T-cell reconstitution after alpha-beta-depleted transplantation in children. Preparing the TCRbeta library involved the use of unique molecular identifiers. TCRdb fed the PCR reads into MiXCR, producing one record per CDR3 protein. The sample lists approximately 650,000 distinct CDR3 sequences, about an eighth occurring once. Sequenced here: PBMCs, sampled before TCRalphabeta/CD19-depleted stem cell transplant. These receptors originate from a girl aged 2-10 years with congenital amegakaryocytic thrombocytopenia, due to receive a stem cell transplant.

This clonotype was counted many times. For the CDR3, the DNA is TGTGCCAGCAGTTTACACCACAACTCCTACGAGCAGTACTTC. Translating gives CASSLHHNSYEQYF. The rearrangement uses TRBV28 and TRBJ2-7; D remains ambiguous. Germline values: CDR1 MDHEN, CDR2 SYDVKM. V gave up 2 bases and J gave up 0 bases, with 8 bases separating them. There are 14 residues in the CDR3. Filled out from reference TRBV28 and TRBJ2-7, the complete variable domain reads DVKVTQSSRYLVKRTGEKVFLECVQDMDHENMFWYRQDPGLGLRLIYFSYDVKMKEKGDIPEGYSVSREKKERFSLILESASTNQTSMYLCASSLHHNSYEQYFGPGTRLTVT.

V and J are TRBV7-9 and TRBJ2-3; 7 nucleotides align to TRBD2. CDR1 is SEHNR and CDR2 is FQNEAQ in the germline V gene (reference sequence). This CDR3 is built from 15 residues. With 8 bases clipped from V and 6 bases from J, the junction kept 14 bases outside the gene matches. In nucleotides, the CDR3 is TGTGCCAGCGGCCTCGGTGGGGAGGGCCTTGATACGCAGTATTTT. It codes for CASGLGGEGLDTQYF.

This chain links TRBV14 with TRBJ2-1, with a weak D call TRBD2 (5 bases). The CDR3 extends over 15 amino acids. The V gene lost 2 bases and the J gene lost 3 bases, with 11 bases spanning the gap. Germline-derived CDR1 and CDR2 are SGHDN and FVKESK. The CDR3, as DNA: TGTGCCAGCAGCCAATCGGAACTAGTCTACAATGAGCAGTTCTTC. Translation gives CASSQSELVYNEQFF.

To note about this clonotype: A much larger clone lies one base from this, so it may be a read error. The chain uses TRBV7-9 and TRBJ2-1; 9 positions match TRBD2. The germline V gene encodes CDR1 SEHNR and CDR2 FQNEAQ (reference sequence). The CDR3 covers 14 residues. After removal of 3 bases from V and 10 bases from J, the junction contained 7 bases not matched to a gene. CDR3 in amino acids: CASSLGTSNEEQFF. As DNA, the CDR3 is TGTGCCAGCAGCTTGGGGACTAGCAATGAGGAGCAGTTCTTC.

The sample holds many counts of this clonotype. The rearrangement links TRBV5-1 to TRBJ2-1; weak D call: TRBD1 (6 bases). Deletions cut 0 bases from V and 7 bases from J, with 14 bases between. Per the germline V gene, CDR1 is SGHRS and CDR2 is YFSETQ. CDR3 length: 15 amino acids. CDR3 in amino acids: CASSLDGQGWNEQFF. The CDR3 bases are TGCGCCAGCAGCTTGGACGGCCAGGGGTGGAATGAGCAGTTCTTC.

In this sample, this clonotype turned up many times. This chain uses TRBV24-1 with TRBJ2-1, with D perhaps matching TRBD1 (6 bases). Trimming removed 0 bases from V and 7 bases from J, with 15 bases in between. CDR1 is KGHDR and CDR2 is SFDVKD in the germline V gene. The CDR3 loop spans 16 amino acids. CDR3 loop: CATSDLQQGRKNEQFF. For the CDR3, the DNA is TGTGCCACCAGTGATTTGCAACAGGGAAGGAAGAATGAGCAGTTCTTC.

The table lists this clonotype with many counts. The chain uses TRBV20-1 and TRBJ1-2; a possible D gene is TRBD1 (6 bases). The CDR3 runs 14 residues. The V end lost 2 bases, the J end lost 2 bases, and 12 bases lay between the germline ends. Germline V lookup: CDR1 DFQATT, CDR2 SNEGSKA (reference sequence). The CDR3 DNA reads TGCAGTGCTAGACGACAGGCCCCCAACTATGGCTACACCTTC. Translated: CSARRQAPNYGYTF.

This clonotype was seen many times. V and J are TRBV28 and TRBJ2-3; TRBD2 matches 7 bases. V was clipped by 6 bases and J by 0 bases; unmatched bases: 15. The CDR3 consists of 18 residues. Germline-derived CDR1 and CDR2 are MDHEN and SYDVKM. This CDR3 reads CASRPFLRLAGSTDTQYF. The CDR3 nucleotides read TGTGCCAGCAGACCCTTCCTAAGACTAGCCGGAAGCACAGATACGCAGTATTTT.

A few counts support this clonotype. The chain joins TRBV7-8 to TRBJ2-1; D is unresolved. Germline CDR1 and CDR2: SGHVS and FQNEAQ. The V end was cut by 1 base, the J end by 4 bases, with 11 bases between. The CDR3 length is 15 residues. CDR3 sequence reads: CASSLGTNYYNEQFF. CDR3 coding DNA: TGTGCCAGCAGCTTAGGGACCAATTATTACAATGAGCAGTTCTTC.

The chain is built from TRBV20-1 and TRBJ2-1; 12 positions match TRBD2. The junction had 10 bases not matched to a gene; V was cut back by 5 bases and J by 14 bases. Germline V gene lookup returns CDR1 DFQATT and CDR2 SNEGSKA (reference sequence). The CDR3 is 13 residues long. CDR3 sequence: CSASTSGRGLEFF. As DNA, the CDR3 is TGCAGTGCTTCGACTAGCGGGAGAGGCCTAGAGTTCTTC.

The chain recombines TRBV7-3 with TRBJ2-1; a possible D gene is TRBD1 (5 bases). Germline V CDR1 and CDR2: SGHTA, FQGTGA. The ends were cut back, 8 bases at V and 6 bases at J, with 17 bases in the middle. This CDR3 contains 14 residues. The CDR3 protein is CASGLSGAGNEQFF. The DNA of the CDR3 is TGTGCCAGCGGCCTCAGTGGGGCAGGCAATGAGCAGTTCTTC.

This clonotype was seen at least ten times. The chain employs TRBV20-1 and TRBJ2-1; TRBD1 agrees at 7 bases. Germline loops: CDR1 DFQATT, CDR2 SNEGSKA (reference sequence). With 0 bases clipped from V and 3 bases from J, the junction kept 5 bases outside the gene matches. This CDR3 contains 15 residues. CDR3 coding DNA: TGCAGTGCTAGAGATCCTCAGGGGGTCTACAATGAGCAGTTCTTC. Protein: CSARDPQGVYNEQFF.

The chain links TRBV12-3 or TRBV12-4 to TRBJ1-1; 8 bases are shared with TRBD1. J was trimmed by 6 bases and V by 1 base; bases with no gene match: 10. CDR3 size: 16 residues. The CDR3 is CASSLGRTGTLSEAFF. The DNA of the CDR3 is TGTGCCAGCAGTTTAGGCAGGACAGGGACTTTATCTGAAGCTTTCTTT.

The V and J genes are TRBV6-5 and TRBJ2-3, with D maybe TRBD2 (5 bases). The germline V gene has CDR1 MNHEY and CDR2 SVGAGI. Trimming shortened V by 0 bases and J by 4 bases, and 14 bases separated the two germline ends. This CDR3 region has 16 residues. For the CDR3, the DNA is TGTGCCAGCAGTTACTCGTTCTGGGAGATGGCAGATACGCAGTATTTT. Translating it yields CASSYSFWEMADTQYF.

On this clonotype: A much larger clone differs from this one at a single base, so this may be a read error. This rearrangement joins TRBV29-1 to TRBJ1-1; D gene ambiguous. The V end was cut by 7 bases, the J end by 1 base, with 10 bases between. CDR3 length: 12 residues. CDR1 SQVTM and CDR2 ANQGSEA come from the germline V gene. DNA for the CDR3: TGCAGCGCTGTAGCCACGAACACTGAAGCTTTCTTT. It translates to CSAVATNTEAFF.

The rearrangement links TRBV20-1 to TRBJ1-1, with D possibly being TRBD1 (5 bases). The CDR3 covers 14 residues. CDR1 and CDR2 (germline): DFQATT, SNEGSKA (reference sequence). Trimming took 5 bases from V and 0 from J, leaving 13 bases between them. The CDR3 DNA reads TGCAGTGCTGATAGACAGAATATGAACACTGAAGCTTTCTTT. It specifies CSADRQNMNTEAFF.

This clonotype has just a few counts. The chain uses TRBV3-1 and TRBJ2-5, with D tentatively TRBD1 (6 bases). V dropped 8 bases and J dropped 5 bases, with 15 bases sitting between them. The CDR3 sequence is 13 residues long. CDR1 and CDR2 from the germline V gene are LGHDT and YNNKEL (reference sequence). The CDR3 sequence is CASQPPGDETQYF. CDR3 in DNA: TGTGCCAGCCAGCCTCCAGGGGACGAGACCCAGTACTTC.

This clonotype was seen ten or more times. The rearrangement links TRBV10-3 to TRBJ2-5; TRBD2 aligns across 7 bases. The V gene end was trimmed by 8 bases and the J gene end by 2 bases; junction bases not matched to a gene: 5. The CDR3 extends over 13 amino acids. Germline CDR1 ENHRY, CDR2 SYGVKD. CDR3 region: CAIAPSGQETQYF. Here the CDR3 DNA reads TGTGCCATCGCTCCTAGCGGACAAGAGACCCAGTACTTC.

CDR3 in amino acids: CASSILAGYNEQFF. Here the CDR3 DNA reads TGTGCCAGTAGTATACTAGCGGGATACAATGAGCAGTTCTTC. The gene calls are TRBV19 and TRBJ2-1, with 9 bases matching TRBD2. V lost 2 bases, J lost 4 bases, and 0 bases stayed unmatched. Germline V gene data show CDR1 as LNHDA and CDR2 as SQIVND (reference sequence). The CDR3 consists of 14 residues.

With respect to this clonotype: A much larger clone lies one base from this, so it may be a read error. CDR3 coding DNA: TGCAGTGCTAGACCTTCTGGAGGAATCAAAAACAGTCAGTACTTC. It translates to CSARPSGGIKNSQYF. The chain employs TRBV20-1 and TRBJ2-4, with D possibly matching TRBD2 (5 bases). The CDR3 spans 15 residues. The germline V gene has CDR1 DFQATT and CDR2 SNEGSKA (reference sequence).

This clonotype has only a few counts. The genes are TRBV29-1 and TRBJ2-7; the D gene could be TRBD1 or TRBD2 (6 bases each). Trimming removed 1 base at V and 2 bases at J, with 12 bases between. CDR3 length: 14 amino acids. In germline, CDR1 is SQVTM, CDR2 ANQGSEA. Here the CDR3 DNA reads TGCAGCGTTGAAGCGAGGGGGGAGACCTACGAGCAGTACTTC. Protein product: CSVEARGETYEQYF.

A word on this clonotype: Sequence at one end of the junction differs from germline and may be a read error. The chain links TRBV7-2 to TRBJ2-1; D is tentatively TRBD1 or TRBD2 (5 bases each). Germline loops: CDR1 SGHTA, CDR2 FQGNSA. CDR3 size: 9 residues. This chain's CDR3 is CASSLGPDF. Written as DNA, the CDR3 is TGTGCCAGCAGCTTGGGACCTGACTTC.

The chain employs TRBV7-7 and TRBJ2-2; TRBD2 aligns across 10 bases. The CDR3 runs 16 residues. Germline CDR1 and CDR2: SSHAT and FNYEAQ (reference sequence). The V segment lost 2 bases and the J segment 7 bases; nucleotides outside the gene matches: 7. The CDR3 protein is CASSLMASGSNGELFF. The CDR3 coding sequence is TGTGCCAGCAGCTTAATGGCTAGCGGGAGCAACGGGGAGCTGTTTTTT.

This clonotype was found many times. The chain links TRBV5-1 to TRBJ2-4; no clear D. The CDR3 has 15 amino acids. Looked up from germline, CDR1 is SGHRS and CDR2 is YFSETQ. Trimming stripped 0 bases from V and 2 bases from J, with 9 bases between. The CDR3: CASSLGEVTKNIQYF. The CDR3 bases are TGCGCCAGCAGCTTGGGAGAGGTTACCAAAAACATTCAGTACTTC.

The V and J genes are TRBV12-3 or TRBV12-4 and TRBJ2-5; 10 nucleotides line up with TRBD2. J lost 6 bases, V lost 5 bases, and 9 bases had no gene match. The CDR3 spans 15 residues. The CDR3 is CASSPASGSVKTQYF. Written as DNA, the CDR3 is TGTGCCAGCAGTCCGGCTAGCGGGAGTGTTAAGACCCAGTACTTC.

This clonotype was picked up a small number of times. The chain recombines TRBV20-1 with TRBJ2-1, with unresolved D. This CDR3 has 15 residues. Trimming pared 1 base from V and 1 base from J, leaving 11 bases between. Germline CDR1 and CDR2: DFQATT and SNEGSKA (reference sequence). CDR3 region: CSARGAHPSYNEQFF. CDR3 DNA: TGCAGTGCTAGAGGGGCCCATCCGTCCTACAATGAGCAGTTCTTC.

This clonotype has just a few counts. For the CDR3, the DNA is TGTGCCAGCAGCCCGATAACACCAGATACGCAGTATTTT. It is translated as CASSPITPDTQYF. The gene calls are TRBV7-6 and TRBJ2-3; no definite D call. V gave up 5 bases and J gave up 4 bases, with 10 bases separating them. Germline CDR1 reads SGHVS; CDR2 reads FNYEAQ. The CDR3 runs to 13 residues.

This clonotype was seen repeatedly, ten times or more. The rearrangement links TRBV20-1 to TRBJ1-5; D remains unclear. Germline V gene data show CDR1 as DFQATT and CDR2 as SNEGSKA (reference sequence). V gave up 0 bases and J gave up 8 bases, with 14 bases separating them. The CDR3 loop spans 14 amino acids. CDR3 bases: TGCAGTGCTAGAGAGGACCCCCTCTTAAAGCCCCAGCATTTT. Translating gives CSAREDPLLKPQHF.

At least ten counts were recorded for this clonotype. The CDR3: CATLLAGHNEQFF. In nucleotides, the CDR3 is TGTGCCACGCTACTAGCGGGACACAATGAGCAGTTCTTC. V usage is TRBV6-6 and J usage is TRBJ2-1; 10 bases are shared with TRBD2. Looked up from germline, CDR1 is MNHNY and CDR2 is SVGAGI (reference sequence). CDR3 size: 13 residues. V shed 10 bases and J 5 bases; nucleotides not matched to a gene: 5.